The 5 T cell receptor beta chains below were found in one sample sequenced in a study of shared clonotypes between healthy human individuals. The protocol was immunoSEQ multiplex PCR, while the TCRdb copy is restricted to in-frame clones and leaves out a portion. The sample gives around 600,000 clones, approximately 97% of which show up once; around 0.058% is in the top ten. The specimen was naive CD4+ T cells sorted from blood. Subset given: CD45RA+ positively selected. The receptors were sampled from a woman under 40 in good health.

The V gene is TRBV28, the J gene TRBJ1-1; D gene ambiguous. Germline CDR1 reads MDHEN; CDR2 reads SYDVKM. Trimming removed 3 bases at V and 3 bases at J, with 17 bases between. The CDR3 runs to 16 residues. CDR3 bases: TGTGCCAGCAGTTTCCCCTACCTCTCTCGGGACACTGAAGCTTTCTTT. This translates into CASSFPYLSRDTEAFF.

This clone appeared once. The genes are TRBV7-8 and TRBJ2-6; maybe TRBD1 (6 bases). The CDR3 spans 16 residues. Trimming shortened V by 0 bases and J by 4 bases, and 10 bases separated the two germline ends. CDR1 SGHVS and CDR2 FQNEAQ come from the germline V gene. CDR3 in amino acids: CASSLAAGVGANVLTF. The CDR3 region has the DNA TGTGCCAGCAGCTTAGCGGCAGGGGTCGGGGCCAACGTCCTGACTTTC.

This sequence joins TRBV18 and TRBJ2-5; 9 bases map to TRBD2. The CDR3 contains 16 residues. J was trimmed by 4 bases and V by 6 bases; bases with no gene match: 12. Germline V gives CDR1 KGHSH, CDR2 LQKENI. The CDR3: CASSLLTSGEGETQYF. Written as DNA, the CDR3 is TGTGCCAGCTCTCTCTTGACTAGCGGAGAGGGAGAGACCCAGTACTTC. Together with reference TRBV18 and TRBJ2-5, the CDR3 gives the full variable domain: NAGVMQNPRHLVRRRGQEARLRCSPMKGHSHVYWYRQLPEEGLKFMVYLQKENIIDESGMPKERFSAEFPKEGPSILRIQQVVRGDSAAYFCASSLLTSGEGETQYFGPGTRLLVL.

This chain connects TRBV18 to TRBJ1-1; D call uncertain. The V end was cut by 0 bases, the J end by 2 bases, with 7 bases between. CDR1 and CDR2 (germline): KGHSH, LQKENI. The CDR3 spans 14 residues. CDR3 protein: CASSPPASNTEAFF. Written as DNA, the CDR3 is TGTGCCAGCTCACCACCGGCCTCCAACACTGAAGCTTTCTTT. Full variable domain (rest looked up from reference TRBV18 and TRBJ1-1): NAGVMQNPRHLVRRRGQEARLRCSPMKGHSHVYWYRQLPEEGLKFMVYLQKENIIDESGMPKERFSAEFPKEGPSILRIQQVVRGDSAAYFCASSPPASNTEAFFGQGTRLTVV.

V and J are TRBV28 and TRBJ2-5; D gene unclear. This CDR3 contains 12 residues. Germline CDR1 is MDHEN and CDR2 is SYDVKM. V was cut by 4 bases and J by 4 bases, with 7 bases left in between. The CDR3 DNA reads TGTGCCAGCAGTTCCGTAACAGAGACCCAGTACTTC. Translation: CASSSVTETQYF.